Shown below are 4 T cell receptor beta chains from a single sample sequenced in a study of shared clonotypes between healthy human individuals. Clones were read by immunoSEQ multiplex PCR, and TCRdb kept only the in-frame ones, dropping some. Among just over 2,000,000 clones listed, 90% to 95% were seen once. Sequenced: naive CD4+ T cells sorted from blood. As for subset: CD45RA+ positively selected. The receptors derive from a man aged 18 to 29 in good health.

CDR3 in amino acids: CASSSTALANYGYTF. The CDR3 nucleotides read TGTGCCAGCAGTTCCACAGCCTTAGCTAACTATGGCTACACCTTC. The V and J genes are TRBV28 and TRBJ1-2, with D unresolved. The CDR3 is 15 residues long. V shed 4 bases and J shed 0 bases, with 12 bases lying between them. Germline V gene sequence: CDR1 MDHEN, CDR2 SYDVKM.

This sequence joins TRBV7-2 and TRBJ1-3; unclear D gene. From germline, CDR1 is SGHTA and CDR2 FQGNSA. The CDR3 runs 16 residues. V lost 1 base and J 0 bases, leaving 10 bases between the germline ends. DNA for the CDR3: TGTGCCAGCAGCTTAGGGGCGGCCCTCTCTGGAAACACCATATATTTT. This gives the protein CASSLGAALSGNTIYF.

The chain recombines TRBV18 with TRBJ2-1, with 12 bases aligning to TRBD2. The CDR3 spans 19 residues. J was trimmed by 1 base and V by 0 bases; bases with no gene match: 7. The germline V gene has CDR1 KGHSH and CDR2 LQKENI. CDR3 in amino acids: CASSPPTSGRLESYNEQFF. The DNA for the CDR3 is TGTGCCAGCTCACCACCGACTAGCGGGAGATTAGAGTCCTACAATGAGCAGTTCTTC.

The chain joins TRBV9 to TRBJ2-5; tentatively, D is TRBD2 (6 bases). V was clipped by 3 bases and J by 5 bases, with 11 bases between them. CDR1 is SGDLS, CDR2 YYNGEE, per germline. CDR3 size: 13 residues. CDR3 in DNA: TGTGCCAGCAGCGCAGGACTATTTGAGACCCAGTACTTC. This gives the protein CASSAGLFETQYF.